This TCR beta chain originates from a study of STAT5B mutations in CD4+ large granular lymphocyte leukemia. Study-wide context: Anti-CD4 microbead selection came after CD8+ cell depletion in cryopreserved samples. Whole-study findings and limits: Main leukemic clonotypes were patient-specific, but around 25% appeared at low frequency elsewhere.

Sequencing was at survey level. The protocol was immunoSEQ multiplex PCR, while the TCRdb copy is restricted to in-frame clones and leaves out a portion. Of around 4,800 clones listed, 80% are singletons. A remark on this clone: Its antigen is not known.

Source material: PBMCs. The TCR was taken from a man between 65 and 85 years old with CD4+ T-cell large granular lymphocyte leukemia.

The chain's CDR3 is CASGLSGGGSYEQYF. The CDR3 DNA sequence: TGTGCCAGCGGCCTTAGCGGAGGGGGCTCCTACGAGCAGTACTTC. This chain links TRBV2 with TRBJ2-7; D is perhaps TRBD1 or TRBD2 (6 bases each). V was pared by 8 bases and J by 0 bases, with 17 bases between. The CDR3 runs to 15 residues. Germline values: CDR1 SNHLY, CDR2 FYNNEI. The variable domain in full, with the rest retrieved from reference TRBV2 and TRBJ2-7, is EPEVTQTPSHQVTQMGQEVILRCVPISNHLYFYWYRQILGQKVEFLVSFYNNEISEKSEIFDDQFSVERPDGSNFTLKIRSTKLEDSAMYFCASGLSGGGSYEQYFGPGTRLTVT.